What follows is one T cell receptor (beta chain) and its context. This clone's antigen is unknown. Nothing much larger sits one base from this clone, and base qualities are not available. TCRbeta CDR3 regions were amplified from genomic DNA by means of the immunoSEQ Assay, a bias-controlled multiplex PCR. The paper's processing steps were these. Nucleated cell counts per sample were estimated from amplification of reference gene primers within the assay. Sequence reads were collapsed and filtered to measure the absolute abundance of every unique TCRbeta CDR3 rearrangement. Productive Simpson clonality was computed per sample as the square root of Simpson's diversity index over productive rearrangements. Held by TCRdb, this immuneACCESS table contains in-frame sequences only and omits some clones. Under half of the omission traces to an unresolved V gene where checked; the cause of the rest is unknown. V, J and clone size reflect that table, while D and trimming were determined from the DNA. Here the sample has more than 200,000 clones; around 86% occur a single time. Around 1.7% of the sample goes to the ten largest clones.

The junction carries 13 bases between V and J, which are trimmed by 1 base and 7 bases respectively. Measured from the cysteine to the phenylalanine, the CDR3 is 14 residues long. Here the CDR3 DNA is all that survives: 42 bases in frame from base 1. CDR1 and CDR2, looked up from the germline V gene (reference sequence), are MNHEY and SMNVEV. This sample was taken from a study of blood T cell repertoires in COVID-19 (dated by TCRdb to the early 2020s). With respect to the entire study: The collaborator samples originated in the United States, Italy and Spain and spanned the acute and convalescent phases of COVID-19. The prospective study material was composed of cDNA or gDNA derived from T cells, B-cell-depleted T cells, or PBMCs. Deeply sampled blood TCRbeta repertoires from subjects exposed to, actively infected with, or recovered from COVID-19 were included in the dataset. The repertoires were released in a freely available public database meant as a resource for research on the immune response to SARS-CoV-2. Samples were obtained from the ongoing ImmuneRACE study (first 160 participants) and from about 1,300 subjects provided by 6 global collaborators. Sample metadata almost always included a de-identified subject ID, COVID-19 status, age in years and sex. Where HLA class I and class II types were available, the types were taken from metadata supplied by the sample provider, not from assay-based typing. Study-level results and caveats: The amount of clinical and demographic metadata varied by source and participant and was provided uncurated.

Participants in the prospective study were enrolled through a virtual design, were aged roughly 18 to 100 years, and lived in approximately 25 United States geographic areas. Cohort assignment in the prospective study relied on participant-reported clinical history from a screening survey and a study questionnaire. ImmuneRACE Cohort 3 recovered participants were defined by two consecutive negative NP/OP PCR tests, healthcare professional clearance, or symptom resolution. Mobile phlebotomists in the prospective study collected whole blood, serum and a nasopharyngeal or oropharyngeal swab from every participant. Additional blood draws and questionnaires over an approximately two-month period could optionally be provided by prospective study participants. Before DNA extraction, blood samples from the prospective study were shipped at room temperature or frozen.

Material for sequencing was PBMCs or T cells enriched from blood (not recorded which). The receptor was isolated from a man in his forties who had recovered from COVID-19. The receptor chain draws on TRBV27 and TRBJ1-2; the D gene cannot be resolved reliably. The sequenced DNA is TGTGCCAGCAGTTTATTCGGCGACACGACTGGCTACACCTTC. Its translation reads: CASSLFGDTTGYTF.